Listed below are T cell receptor beta chains from one sample, sequenced in a study of cytomegalovirus exposure and HLA in healthy donors. The table came from immunoSEQ multiplex PCR; TCRdb's copy has only in-frame clones and leaves some out. The table shows some 270,000 clones, with roughly 80% occurring only once. The sample taken for sequencing was PBMCs. These receptor sequences come from a girl aged 2 to 10 in good health and CMV-seronegative. CDR3s include the opening cysteine and the closing phenylalanine or tryptophan. The order of the fields is V gene, clone size, CDR3 protein. Clone size is stated in some rows and not others, as once, few, many or a class when expanded.

TRBV7-9,-,CASIRGWSTGELFF
TRBV5-5,-,CASRDWEQTVGYTF
TRBV28,-,CASVSYSYGYTF
TRBV4-1,-,CASSQIRDQVYF
TRBV6-4,-,CASSETSGSFNEQFF
TRBV4-2,-,CASSPTSGPSYEQYF
TRBV7-3,-,CASSPTGGDGEKLFF
TRBV2,-,CASSEGQSGEQPQHF
TRBV2,few,CASSYVPGINQPQHF
TRBV2,-,CASSDQRDTQYF
TRBV7-9,-,CASRALAGPSTDTQYF
TRBV28,once,CASSPGLAGIYNEQFF
TRBV6-5,once,CASSCTGAGRSYEQYF
TRBV9,-,CASSVDGTARDTIYF
TRBV7-3,few,CASSATGGSTEAFF
TRBV28,once,CASSPPRRESPLHF
TRBV6-5,-,CASRRLGNTEAFF
TRBV9,few,CASSVRTDRTEAFF
TRBV7-3,once,CASSPGWGGEQYF
TRBV27,-,CASSLPRTSGTGEQFF
TRBV29-1,few,CSVSRQGPYNEQFF
TRBV19,-,CASSIDLRRLTYNEQFF
TRBV10-3,few,CAISAGEENQPQHF
TRBV27,-,CASSLTAGGPYEQYF
TRBV19,-,CASRRDRDNEKLFF
TRBV12-5,-,CASGLTNSYEQYF
TRBV29-1,-,CSARQGYQETQYF
TRBV27,-,CASSPGTASEQFF
TRBV28,-,CASSLSGQDTQYF
TRBV28,-,CASRSTHQPQHF
TRBV7-9,-,CASSPQEGPYTEAFF
TRBV29-1,-,CSVEGDTYYEQYF
TRBV9,-,CASSVGGNTNEKLFF
TRBV7-9,few,CASSDLQRGEGYNEQFF
TRBV7-6,-,CASSWRDSSNTGELFF
TRBV27,-,CASSSLATGNYGYTF
TRBV4-2,-,CASSQVRASSGRDQETQYF
TRBV5-1,-,CASSLWGQDHSYNSPLHF
TRBV7-9,once,CASSGLTGGPTYEQYF
TRBV5-1,-,CASNRRWGPEDTQYF
TRBV30,-,CAWSTIANSYNEQFF
TRBV7-3,-,CASSSSGTSGGASDTQYF